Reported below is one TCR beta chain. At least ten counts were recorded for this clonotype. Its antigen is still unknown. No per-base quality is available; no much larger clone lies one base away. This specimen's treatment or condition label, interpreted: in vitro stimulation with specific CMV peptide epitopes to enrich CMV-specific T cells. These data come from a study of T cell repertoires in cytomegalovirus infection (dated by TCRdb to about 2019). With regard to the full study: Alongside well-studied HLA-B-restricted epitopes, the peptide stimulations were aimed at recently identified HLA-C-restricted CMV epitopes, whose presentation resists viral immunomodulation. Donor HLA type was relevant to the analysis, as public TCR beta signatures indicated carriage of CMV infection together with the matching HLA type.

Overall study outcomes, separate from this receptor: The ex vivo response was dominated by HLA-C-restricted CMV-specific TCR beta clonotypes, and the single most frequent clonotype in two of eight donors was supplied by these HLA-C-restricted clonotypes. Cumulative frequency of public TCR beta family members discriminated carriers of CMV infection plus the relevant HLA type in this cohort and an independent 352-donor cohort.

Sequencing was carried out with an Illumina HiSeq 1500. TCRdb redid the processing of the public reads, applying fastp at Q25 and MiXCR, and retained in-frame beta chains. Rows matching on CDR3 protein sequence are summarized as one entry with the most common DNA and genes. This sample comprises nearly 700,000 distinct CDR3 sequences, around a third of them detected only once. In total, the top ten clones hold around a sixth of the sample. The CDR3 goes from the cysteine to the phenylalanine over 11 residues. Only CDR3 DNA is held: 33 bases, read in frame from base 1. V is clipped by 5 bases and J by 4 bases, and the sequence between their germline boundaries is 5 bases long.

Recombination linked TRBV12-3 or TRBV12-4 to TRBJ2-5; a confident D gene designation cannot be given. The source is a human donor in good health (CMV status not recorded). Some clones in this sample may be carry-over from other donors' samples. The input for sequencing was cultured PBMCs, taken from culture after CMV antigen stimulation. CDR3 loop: CASSRTETQYF. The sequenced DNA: TGTGCCAGCAGTCGAACAGAGACCCAGTACTTC.